These 2 T cell receptor beta chains originate from one sample sequenced in a study of early T cells in non-severe SARS-CoV-2 infection (dated by TCRdb to the early 2020s). Library construction relied on 5' RACE. Sequencing relied on a NextSeq 500. TCRdb applied fastp at Q25 and MiXCR to the public reads, then kept only in-frame beta chains. Records with the same CDR3 protein are collapsed into one entry carrying the most frequent genes and DNA. In this sample the table shows roughly 28,000 distinct CDR3 sequences, around 4.5% of which occur a single time. Around 4% of the sample comes from the top ten. Sequencing used whole blood. The receptors stem from an adult who was a healthcare worker with PCR-confirmed SARS-CoV-2 infection or an uninfected control (not recorded which).

V and J are TRBV10-2 and TRBJ2-1; TRBD1 agrees at 7 bases. Trimming at V came to 8 bases and at J to 6 bases, leaving 13 bases not matched to a gene. Per germline, CDR1 WSHSY and CDR2 SAAADI. CDR3 length equals 15 residues. This chain's CDR3 is CASEDRDSPTNEQFF. The CDR3 nucleotides read TGCGCCAGCGAAGACCGGGACAGCCCCACCAATGAGCAGTTCTTC.

By share, this clonotype ranks as medium-sized (0.01 to 0.1%). The chain is built from TRBV13 and TRBJ2-1; D remains ambiguous. The V end was cut by 2 bases, the J end by 8 bases, with 4 bases between. Germline lookup yields CDR1 PRHDT and CDR2 FYEKMQ (reference sequence). The CDR3 extends over 11 amino acids. Here the CDR3 reads CASSLLDEQFF. In nucleotides, the CDR3 is TGTGCCAGCAGCTTACTCGATGAGCAGTTCTTC.